These T cell receptor beta chains were read from a single sample in a study of blood T cell repertoires in COVID-19. Produced via immunoSEQ multiplex PCR; TCRdb's table is partial and in-frame only. Among about 280,000 clones listed, 85% were seen once. The sample was PBMCs or T cells enriched from blood (not recorded which). Every receptor here comes from a woman aged 45-60 years who had recovered from COVID-19. Both conserved end residues are trimmed from each CDR3. A D gene is named only where the DNA matches it firmly.

J gene: TRBJ1-3
V gene: TRBV11-2
D gene: NA
CDR3 protein: ASSLDTGPYGNTIY

J gene: TRBJ2-2
V gene: TRBV19
D gene: TRBD2
CDR3 protein: ASSVREGPYTGELF

J gene: TRBJ1-6
V gene: TRBV7-2
D gene: NA
CDR3 protein: ASSLAAGHPTSSYNSPLH

J gene: TRBJ2-7
V gene: TRBV10-1
D gene: NA
CDR3 protein: ASSGTLPYEQY

J gene: TRBJ1-5
V gene: TRBV19
D gene: NA
CDR3 protein: ASSIARIQGYSNQPQH

J gene: TRBJ2-5
V gene: TRBV11-2
D gene: TRBD1
CDR3 protein: ASSFLPGTVQETQY

J gene: TRBJ2-5
V gene: TRBV7-3
D gene: NA
CDR3 protein: ASSQRSGETQY

J gene: TRBJ1-2
V gene: TRBV19
D gene: NA
CDR3 protein: ASSTQQGFYGYT

J gene: TRBJ2-5
V gene: TRBV6-5
D gene: NA
CDR3 protein: ASSYGSQETQY

J gene: TRBJ2-1
V gene: TRBV5-1
D gene: TRBD1
CDR3 protein: ASSFGTGGYNEQF

J gene: TRBJ1-1
V gene: TRBV18
D gene: NA
CDR3 protein: ASSPPGAGYTEAF

J gene: TRBJ2-6
V gene: TRBV15
D gene: TRBD1
CDR3 protein: ATTRQKTGGWSGANVLT

J gene: TRBJ2-1
V gene: TRBV12-3/TRBV12-4
D gene: NA
CDR3 protein: ASSLSSRGQF

J gene: TRBJ1-3
V gene: TRBV5-6
D gene: NA
CDR3 protein: ASSSPSLFSGNTIY

J gene: TRBJ2-7
V gene: TRBV30
D gene: TRBD2
CDR3 protein: AWSVLAGVSEQY

J gene: TRBJ2-1
V gene: TRBV7-2
D gene: TRBD2
CDR3 protein: ASSAMTSGSKF

J gene: TRBJ1-2
V gene: TRBV24-1
D gene: NA
CDR3 protein: ATSDPGTLHGYT

J gene: TRBJ1-1
V gene: TRBV9
D gene: NA
CDR3 protein: ASSLFSGSNTEAF

J gene: TRBJ1-3
V gene: TRBV3-1/TRBV3-2
D gene: TRBD1
CDR3 protein: ASSQDRAGNTIY

J gene: TRBJ1-5
V gene: TRBV10-3
D gene: NA
CDR3 protein: AISEQESNQPQH

J gene: TRBJ1-5
V gene: TRBV19
D gene: NA
CDR3 protein: ASSASTMGQPQH

J gene: TRBJ2-1
V gene: TRBV9
D gene: TRBD2
CDR3 protein: ASSAGTSPFNEQF

J gene: TRBJ2-3
V gene: TRBV27
D gene: NA
CDR3 protein: ASTLGRSTDTQY

J gene: TRBJ1-1
V gene: TRBV9
D gene: NA
CDR3 protein: ASSVGQLNTEAF

J gene: TRBJ1-6
V gene: TRBV9
D gene: TRBD1
CDR3 protein: ASSLRDRVSYNSPLH

J gene: TRBJ2-1
V gene: TRBV28
D gene: NA
CDR3 protein: ASSFEGSRNEQF

J gene: TRBJ1-3
V gene: TRBV3-1/TRBV3-2
D gene: NA
CDR3 protein: ASSQERPAFFSGNTIY

J gene: TRBJ1-5
V gene: TRBV19
D gene: TRBD1
CDR3 protein: ASSIRGQVSNQPQH

J gene: TRBJ1-1
V gene: TRBV6-4
D gene: NA
CDR3 protein: ASRTSGLGTEAF